What follows are 16 T cell receptor beta chains derived from one specimen sequenced in a study of Ad26.COV2.S vaccination and SARS-CoV-2 variants. Treatment meaning: 15 to 20 received Ad26.COV2.S at low or high dose, single or two shots; roughly five received placebo; per-sample allocation not given. Day 63 following the first vaccine or placebo injection was when the samples were taken. Here immunoSEQ multiplex PCR was the method, and the copy in TCRdb shows in-frame clones only, minus some. The profile shows 350,000 to 600,000 clones, about 88% of them singletons. The sequencing here drew on peripheral blood, taken in a trial of Ad26.COV2.S vaccine versus placebo. The receptors were sampled from a person aged 18-60 years who received the Ad26.COV2.S COVID-19 vaccine or a placebo.

The gene calls are TRBV27 and TRBJ1-2, with D tentatively TRBD1 (6 bases). Germline CDR1 MNHEY, CDR2 SMNVEV (reference sequence). The CDR3 has 14 residues. V was shortened by 5 bases and J by 6 bases, with 16 bases between the two germline ends. CDR3 loop: CASSTHGTPDGYTF. CDR3 DNA: TGTGCCAGCAGTACCCACGGGACACCTGATGGCTACACCTTC.

The V and J genes are TRBV24-1 and TRBJ2-5, with a weak D call TRBD1 (5 bases). Deletions cut 9 bases from V and 4 bases from J, with 11 bases between. From germline, CDR1 is KGHDR and CDR2 SFDVKD. This CDR3 is built from 12 residues. CDR3 bases: TGTGCCACCCCCCCTACAGGAGAGACCCAGTACTTC. Translation: CATPPTGETQYF.

In nucleotides, the CDR3 is TGTGCCAGCAGCCAACCCGGGAAGAGCACAGATACGCAGTATTTT. It encodes CASSQPGKSTDTQYF. V gene TRBV14 combines with J gene TRBJ2-3; a possible D gene is TRBD2 (5 bases). Germline V lookup: CDR1 SGHDN, CDR2 FVKESK. The CDR3 has 15 amino acids. Trimming took off 2 bases at V and 0 bases at J, with 9 bases between the two ends.

J is TRBJ1-6 and V is TRBV6-1; D gene unclear. Trimming took 4 bases from V and 0 from J, leaving 13 bases between them. The CDR3 loop spans 17 amino acids. Germline CDR1 is MNHNS and CDR2 is SASEGT. Here the CDR3 DNA reads TGTGCCAGCAGTGGCTCAGTGGGGAGCTCCTATAATTCACCCCTCCACTTT. Its protein is CASSGSVGSSYNSPLHF.

The rearrangement uses TRBV2 and TRBJ1-5; D gene unclear. Trimming pared 6 bases from V and 5 bases from J, leaving 8 bases between. This CDR3 spans 12 amino acids. The germline CDR1 and CDR2 sequences are SNHLY and FYNNEI. In DNA form, the CDR3 reads TGTGCCAGCAGGGCGGATGATCAGCCCCAGCATTTT. This gives the protein CASRADDQPQHF.

V gene TRBV10-3 combines with J gene TRBJ1-5, with D tentatively TRBD1 (6 bases). CDR1 is ENHRY and CDR2 is SYGVKD in the germline V gene. The V gene lost 4 bases and the J gene lost 4 bases, with 11 bases spanning the gap. CDR3 length: 14 amino acids. CDR3 in DNA: TGTGCCATCAGTGTGGGGGGGGCGAATCAGCCCCAGCATTTT. Its translation is CAISVGGANQPQHF.

This rearrangement joins TRBV7-6 to TRBJ1-3; 10 positions agree with TRBD1. The ends lost 5 bases at V and 3 bases at J; junction bases unmatched: 7. In germline, CDR1 is SGHVS, CDR2 FNYEAQ. The CDR3 contains 16 residues. The CDR3 DNA reads as TGTGCCAGCAGCACCGACAGGGGGCTATTTGGAAACACCATATATTTT. Translating it yields CASSTDRGLFGNTIYF.

The genes are TRBV27 and TRBJ1-1; 9 positions agree with TRBD1. V was clipped by 6 bases and J by 6 bases; unmatched bases: 17. Germline V CDR1 and CDR2: MNHEY, SMNVEV (reference sequence). CDR3 length equals 17 residues. CDR3 nucleotide sequence: TGTGCCAGCAGGGACCTAGGGACAGGGTTTCATAATGCTGAAGCTTTCTTT. This codes for CASRDLGTGFHNAEAFF.

The rearrangement uses TRBV10-2 and TRBJ2-1, with TRBD2 matching 8 bases. J gave up 4 bases and V 10 bases, and 9 bases lay outside the gene matches. The CDR3 runs 14 residues. The V gene's germline CDR1 is WSHSY and CDR2 SAAADI. The CDR3 loop is CATSGGLDYNEQFF. The CDR3 DNA follows: TGCGCCACGTCGGGGGGACTAGATTACAATGAGCAGTTCTTC.

The chain combines TRBV28 with TRBJ1-5; D is perhaps TRBD1 (6 bases). In germline, CDR1 is MDHEN, CDR2 SYDVKM. There are 12 residues in the CDR3. Trimming removed 8 bases at V and 6 bases at J, with 11 bases between. CDR3 protein: CASGGGGQPQHF. The CDR3 coding sequence is TGTGCCAGCGGGGGGGGCGGTCAGCCCCAGCATTTT.

This chain uses TRBV4-1 with TRBJ2-1; D perhaps matches TRBD2 (5 bases). This CDR3 has 16 amino acids. Trimming took 2 bases from V and 4 from J, leaving 15 bases between them. Germline CDR1 is MGHRA and CDR2 is YSYEKL. The CDR3 region is CASSQLDLLQYNEQFF. As DNA, the CDR3 is TGCGCCAGCAGCCAACTGGACTTGCTCCAGTACAATGAGCAGTTCTTC.

This chain uses TRBV11-2 with TRBJ2-3; perhaps TRBD2 as D (5 bases). This CDR3 region has 15 residues. Germline V gene lookup returns CDR1 SGHAT and CDR2 FQNNGV. V was shortened by 3 bases and J by 2 bases, with 12 bases between the two germline ends. The CDR3 spells CASSFQRPVTDTQYF. As DNA, the CDR3 is TGTGCCAGCAGCTTCCAGCGGCCAGTCACAGATACGCAGTATTTT.

This chain uses TRBV6-1 with TRBJ1-5, with 12 bases that match TRBD1. The CDR3 sequence is 16 residues long. V was pared by 3 bases and J by 5 bases, with 5 bases of the junction left unmatched. Germline CDR1 MNHNS, CDR2 SASEGT. For the CDR3, the DNA is TGTGCCAGCAGTGACACCGGGACAGGGGGCTATCAGCCCCAGCATTTT. Translating gives CASSDTGTGGYQPQHF.

This chain connects TRBV6-5 to TRBJ1-4; D ambiguous. From germline, CDR1 is MNHEY and CDR2 SVGAGI. The CDR3 runs 13 residues. Trimming left V 2 bases short and J 6 bases short, with 7 bases between. CDR3 region: CASSYREDEKLFF. In nucleotides, the CDR3 is TGTGCCAGCAGTTACCGGGAGGATGAAAAACTGTTTTTT.

This clone was seen just once. V is TRBV11-2 and J is TRBJ1-5; D is perhaps TRBD1 (5 bases). Germline V CDR1 and CDR2: SGHAT, FQNNGV. The CDR3 has 15 amino acids. The V gene lost 1 base and the J gene lost 7 bases, with 14 bases spanning the gap. The CDR3 here is CASSLGVGGNQPQHF. DNA of the CDR3: TGTGCCAGCAGCTTAGGTGTCGGGGGTAACCAGCCCCAGCATTTT. The variable domain in full, completed from reference TRBV11-2 and TRBJ1-5, reads EAGVAQSPRYKIIEKRQSVAFWCNPISGHATLYWYQQILGQGPKLLIQFQNNGVVDDSQLPKDRFSAERLKGVDSTLKIQPAKLEDSAVYLCASSLGVGGNQPQHFGDGTRLSIL.

The rearrangement uses TRBV29-1 and TRBJ1-3, with 8 bases identical to TRBD1. Germline V lookup: CDR1 SQVTM, CDR2 ANQGSEA. Trimming at V came to 6 bases and at J to 4 bases, leaving 11 bases not matched to a gene. The CDR3 loop spans 15 amino acids. CDR3 DNA sequence: TGCAGCGTCCAGCTTTCCGGGACAGGAGGAAACACCATATATTTT. Translation gives CSVQLSGTGGNTIYF.